This is a list of T cell receptor beta chains from one sample in a study of blood T cell repertoires in COVID-19. Some clones are missing from TCRdb's copy, which holds only in-frame ones; the method was immunoSEQ multiplex PCR. The sample contains some 26,000 clones, about two thirds of which appear only once. The source material was peripheral blood. These receptors came from a woman aged 80 or over with acute or convalescent COVID-19. Both conserved end residues are part of each CDR3. A D gene is named only where the DNA matches it firmly. Expanded clones get a size class; other rows say once, few or many, or leave the size out.

size	J	V	D	DNA	CDR3
-	TRBJ1-1	TRBV15	TRBD1	TGTGCCACCAGCAGGGTGGACAGGGCCAACACTGAAGCTTTCTTT	CATSRVDRANTEAFF
-	TRBJ2-3	TRBV19	TRBD2	TGTGCCTCCTCCGGGACTAGCGGGAGGACAGATACGCAGTATTTT	CASSGTSGRTDTQYF
-	TRBJ2-7	TRBV27	TRBD2	TGTGCCAGCAGGCCCGTGACTAGCATTCGGCTCGAGCAGTACTTC	CASRPVTSIRLEQYF
-	TRBJ2-7	TRBV14	TRBD1	TGTGCCAGCAGCCAAGATGGGACAGGGCGGGACGAGCAGTACTTC	CASSQDGTGRDEQYF
-	TRBJ1-1	TRBV2	-	TGTGCCAGCAGTACCCAGGGGAACACTGAAGCTTTCTTT	CASSTQGNTEAFF
-	TRBJ1-6	TRBV9	TRBD1	TGTGCCAGCAGCCTAGAGGACAGGGGGGACGGGGCACCCCTCCACTTT	CASSLEDRGDGAPLHF
-	TRBJ1-3	TRBV7-2	TRBD1	TGTGCCAGCAGCTTAACCGGGACAGGGGTCGGAAACACCATATATTTT	CASSLTGTGVGNTIYF
-	TRBJ2-2	TRBV19	TRBD1	TGTGCCAGTAGTATAGGGAGGGGACAGGGGGCATACACCGGGGAGCTGTTTTTT	CASSIGRGQGAYTGELFF
-	TRBJ1-3	TRBV5-1	-	TGCGCCAGCAGCTTGGCTTCGTCCGGCTCTGGAAACACCATATATTTT	CASSLASSGSGNTIYF
once	TRBJ2-5	TRBV29-1	-	TGCAGCGTTGTGAGAGATGAGACCCAGTACTTC	CSVVRDETQYF
many	TRBJ2-7	TRBV11-2	TRBD2	TGTGCCAGCAGCCCCCAAGCGGGAGAAGCCTCCGTGCAGTACTTC	CASSPQAGEASVQYF
once	TRBJ2-1	TRBV3-1/TRBV3-2	TRBD2	TGTGCCAGCAGCCGGACTAGCGGGAGCGATGAGCAGTTCTTC	CASSRTSGSDEQFF
-	TRBJ2-5	TRBV2	TRBD1	TGTGCCAGCAGTACAGGGGGCGGAGAGACCCAGTACTTC	CASSTGGGETQYF
once	TRBJ1-5	TRBV7-2	TRBD1	TGTGCCAGCAGCCCGACAGGGGGTCAGCCCCAGCATTTT	CASSPTGGQPQHF
-	TRBJ1-4	TRBV2	TRBD1	TGTGCCAGCTCCGGGACAGGGCATGAAAAACTGTTTTTT	CASSGTGHEKLFF
-	TRBJ2-5	TRBV19	TRBD1	TGTGCCAGTAGTTCCTCAGGGGGCCGGGAGACCCAGTACTTC	CASSSSGGRETQYF
-	TRBJ2-7	TRBV12-5	-	TGTGCTAGTGGTTTTGGACCGGGGTCCGAGCAGTACTTC	CASGFGPGSEQYF
-	TRBJ2-5	TRBV19	TRBD2	TGTGCCAGTAGTATTGGACTAGCCCAAGAGACCCAGTACTTC	CASSIGLAQETQYF
-	TRBJ1-4	TRBV5-4	-	TGTGCCAGCAGCTTAGAACATAATGAAAAACTGTTTTTT	CASSLEHNEKLFF
-	TRBJ1-1	TRBV5-6	TRBD1	TGTGCCAGCAGCCACAGGGGTTACACTGAAGCTTTCTTT	CASSHRGYTEAFF
-	TRBJ2-5	TRBV19	TRBD2	TGTGCCAGTAGTCGGAGGTCGGGACTAGCGGTCCTGGGGGGGCAAGAGACCCAGTACTTC	CASSRRSGLAVLGGQETQYF
once	TRBJ2-1	TRBV5-1	TRBD2	TGCGCCAGCAGCCCGGGGTCGGGCGGGGGCTACAATGAGCAGTTCTTC	CASSPGSGGGYNEQFF
-	TRBJ1-1	TRBV11-1	TRBD1	TGTGCCAGCAGCTTATGGGATCTGGGACAGGGTACTGAAGCTTTCTTT	CASSLWDLGQGTEAFF
-	TRBJ2-5	TRBV7-9	TRBD2	TGTGCCAGCAGCTTAGGAGCTACTAGCGGGAACCAAGAGACCCAGTACTTC	CASSLGATSGNQETQYF
-	TRBJ1-6	TRBV7-2	TRBD1	TGTGCCAGCAGCGGTACGACAGGGGGCGCAGGTTCACCCCTCCACTTT	CASSGTTGGAGSPLHF
few	TRBJ2-7	TRBV4-1	-	TGCGCCAGCAGCCTCTCCATAGGCGGTTCCTACGAGCAGTACTTC	CASSLSIGGSYEQYF
-	TRBJ2-5	TRBV18	-	TGTGCCAGCTCAATGGGGGCCCAAGAGACCCAGTACTTC	CASSMGAQETQYF
few	TRBJ1-6	TRBV28	TRBD1	TGTGCCAGCAGCCGCGGGACAGGGATTTCACCCCTCCACTTT	CASSRGTGISPLHF
-	TRBJ1-2	TRBV2	-	TGTGCCAGCAGGGGGGGAAACTATGGCTACACCTTC	CASRGGNYGYTF
few	TRBJ1-2	TRBV19	TRBD1	TGTGCCTCTGGGGACAGGGGTATAACGAACTATGGCTACACCTTC	CASGDRGITNYGYTF
-	TRBJ2-2	TRBV3-1/TRBV3-2	TRBD1	TGTGCCAGCAGCCTAATACCGGGACAGCACACCGGGGAGCTGTTTTTT	CASSLIPGQHTGELFF
-	TRBJ2-3	TRBV20-1	TRBD1	TGCAGTGCTAGTAGCAGACAGGGCCGGGATACGCAGTATTTT	CSASSRQGRDTQYF
-	TRBJ2-2	TRBV2	-	TGTGCCAGCAGTGATCGGCTAGAGGACGGGGAGCTGTTTTTT	CASSDRLEDGELFF
hyperexpanded	TRBJ1-1	TRBV7-9	TRBD1	TGTGCCAGCAGCCCAGGGACAGTGGACACTGAAGCTTTCTTT	CASSPGTVDTEAFF
-	TRBJ2-1	TRBV7-7	-	TGTGCTAGCAGCTTGAACCGTGAGAGGGGGAGAAATGAGCAGTTCTTC	CASSLNRERGRNEQFF
-	TRBJ2-7	TRBV30	-	TGTGCCTGGAGCGGATCGCCTACTAGCTCCGAGCAGTACTTC	CAWSGSPTSSEQYF
-	TRBJ2-7	TRBV19	TRBD2	TGTGCCAGTAGTCGGAGGGTAGCGGGAGGAATTTACGAGCAGTACTTC	CASSRRVAGGIYEQYF
-	TRBJ1-2	TRBV3-1/TRBV3-2	-	TGTGCCAGCAGCCAAGCTCTGAAAGGCAGGGGCTACACCTTC	CASSQALKGRGYTF
-	TRBJ2-5	TRBV25-1	-	TGTGCCACCGGAGAGGGGGGGAAAGAGACCCAGTACTTC	CATGEGGKETQYF
-	TRBJ2-5	TRBV30	-	TGTGCCTGGACTCCCACGGGGAGCGTTTTGTACTTC	CAWTPTGSVLYF
-	TRBJ1-6	TRBV24-1	-	TGTGCCACCAGTGTCCAGGATGTTTATAATTCACCCCTCCACTTT	CATSVQDVYNSPLHF
-	TRBJ1-4	TRBV28	-	TGTGCCAGCAGTTCTCCGTCGGAGGCAACTAATGAAAAACTGTTTTTT	CASSSPSEATNEKLFF
-	TRBJ1-2	TRBV6-5	TRBD1	TGTGCCAGCAGTAGGACAGGGGGTGGCTACACCTTC	CASSRTGGGYTF
-	TRBJ2-5	TRBV2	TRBD1	TGTGCCAGCAGTGAGGGGACAGTCGATGGGGAGACCCAGTACTTC	CASSEGTVDGETQYF
-	TRBJ2-1	TRBV13	TRBD2	TGTGCCAGCAGCTCCGGACTAGGAGGGTGGAATGAGCAGTTCTTC	CASSSGLGGWNEQFF
-	TRBJ2-7	TRBV6-5	-	TGTGCCAGCAGTTACTCGGGAGATACCTACGAGCAGTACTTC	CASSYSGDTYEQYF
many	TRBJ2-5	TRBV7-2	TRBD2	TGTGCCAGCAGCGTTACCGGGACTAGCGGGTACCAAGAGACCCAGTACTTC	CASSVTGTSGYQETQYF
-	TRBJ2-2	TRBV30	TRBD2	TGTGCCTGCGTCCCCAGGACTAGAATAAACACCGGGGAGCTGTTTTTT	CACVPRTRINTGELFF
-	TRBJ2-7	TRBV19	-	TGTGCCAGTAGAGGGAGACCAACCTACGAGCAGTACTTC	CASRGRPTYEQYF
few	TRBJ1-1	TRBV5-4	-	TGTGCCAGCAGAGTCTCCACAGGGCTGAACACTGAAGCTTTCTTT	CASRVSTGLNTEAFF
-	TRBJ2-7	TRBV14	TRBD1	TGTGCCAGCAGCCAGTGGGACAGGGGTTGGCCCACCCGTTACGAGCAGTACTTC	CASSQWDRGWPTRYEQYF
-	TRBJ2-3	TRBV6-4	-	TGTGCCAGCAGTGACCCAGCGGCCTCCACGCAGTATTTT	CASSDPAASTQYF
few	TRBJ2-3	TRBV5-1	-	TGCGCCAGCAGCTTTAACAGATTCACAGATACGCAGTATTTT	CASSFNRFTDTQYF
-	TRBJ2-5	TRBV2	TRBD2	TGTGCCAGCAGTGTACTAGCGGGAGCAGGGTACCAAGAGACCCAGTACTTC	CASSVLAGAGYQETQYF